This T cell receptor (beta chain) was captured by sequencing in a study of T cells in Graves' hyperthyroidism and ophthalmopathy (dated by TCRdb to between 2019 and 2020). Background on the whole study: Peripheral blood samples were taken at initial diagnosis, before any treatment was given. TCR V-J signatures able to tell the groups apart were searched for in a discovery cohort of around 95 patients, of whom under 45 had Graves' ophthalmopathy and 57 had stable Graves' hyperthyroidism. In several Graves' hyperthyroidism patients, the study also compared T-cell repertoires from thyroid tissue with T-cell repertoires from blood. The roughly 100 discovery patients were randomly split 7:3 into training and test sets. An independent validation cohort of about 20 hyperthyroidism patients and about 15 patients who later progressed to ophthalmopathy tested prospective prediction of ophthalmopathy. Following sampling, methimazole starting at 30 mg daily was given to hyperthyroidism patients, and high-dose intravenous methylprednisolone was given to ophthalmopathy patients. According to the paper, TCR Vbeta CDR3 sequencing was carried out on over 130 peripheral blood samples, which came from 40 to 45 ophthalmopathy, around 75 hyperthyroidism and about 17 progressor patients.

This clonotype has ten or more counts. There is no known antigen for this receptor. No clone much larger than this one lies a single base away; base qualities are absent. General conclusions and limits of the study: In cross-validation, a model built on a 13 V-J signature told ophthalmopathy apart from stable hyperthyroidism with 87.88% sensitivity and about 81% specificity, and in testing the same model reached 80%/75%. No statistical method was used to fix the sample size in advance, and group allocation was not hidden from the investigators. Most expanded thyroid clonotypes (frequency above 0.001) were also found in blood, which suggests that blood repertoires may mirror thyroid immune responses. In validation, the model predicted progression to ophthalmopathy a median of around 6.5 months before onset, with about 67% sensitivity and roughly 72% specificity.

Graves' hyperthyroidism was defined as stable when no progression to ophthalmopathy occurred over 18 months of follow-up. The hyperthyroidism patients were between 18 and 65 years old and newly diagnosed, with a disease duration of less than 2 months. Any patient with an uncontrolled infection, another autoimmune disease, pregnancy or lactation was excluded. Clinical symptoms, serum thyroxine and TRAb, thyroid ultrasound, and orbital computed tomography formed the basis for the diagnoses. PBMCs were separated from roughly 9.6 ml of fresh peripheral blood using Ficoll-Paque density gradient centrifugation. Total RNA was extracted using Trizol reagent, and RNA quality was assessed on an Agilent 2100 Bioanalyzer. Amplification of TCR beta CDR3 regions was carried out from RNA transcripts. The TCR CDR3 was subjected to a first round of RT-PCR using the HTBI primer set and the Qiagen OneStep RT-PCR kit. Libraries were constructed in a second round of multiplex PCR, after which size selection and purification were carried out. Paired-end sequencing of the libraries was performed with 100 bp reads on an Illumina HiSeq2000. On the authors' methods: SOAPnuke was used to process the raw data, throwing out any read that contained adapters or uncalled bases, had a mean Phred below 15, or lacked an exact constant-primer or identifier match. High-quality paired reads were merged using COPE v1.2.5, and each unique nucleotide sequence was defined as a clonotype. MiTCR v1.1 was used to align the clonotypes against IMGT TRBV, TRBD and TRBJ reference segments. Analysis was restricted to V-J combinations with a frequency above 0.0001, which covered about 99% of repertoires. A TCS score was defined as the ratio between F50 (clonal expansion) and ExV (chaos), using BLOSUM62-based TCRdist between CDR3 peptides within each V-J. Welch's t-statistics and random forest reduced 450 to 600 V-J features to 13, which were used in a naive Bayes classifier (R e1071). TCRdb's own reprocessing of the public reads used fastp at Q25 and MiXCR and kept productive beta chains. Rows with a matching CDR3 protein are joined into one entry that keeps the most common DNA and genes. These V and J calls rely on TCRdb rather than the paper's analysis. The sample records a few hundred thousand distinct CDR3 sequences, around a sixth of which are singletons. In total, the top ten clones hold roughly 49% of the sample.

The CDR3 runs 16 amino acids, cysteine and phenylalanine included. Here the CDR3 DNA is all that survives: 48 bases in frame from base 1. Germline trimming: 3 bases from V, 7 bases from J; junction bases outside gene matches: 10. For CDR1 and CDR2, the germline V gene lists SGHRS and YFSETQ. The chain is encoded by TRBV5-1 joined to TRBJ2-1, with TRBD2 identical over 10 junction bases. The sample comprised blood. The sequence was obtained from a woman in her forties or fifties with Graves' hyperthyroidism. In nucleotide form, the sequence is TGCGCCAGCAGCTACTTACCTAGCGGGGGAGGGAATGAGCAGTTCTTC. Its product reads: CASSYLPSGGGNEQFF.